The next 7 T cell receptor beta chains were all read from a single sample in a study of blood T cell repertoires in COVID-19. Generated by immunoSEQ multiplex PCR, the TCRdb table keeps only in-frame clones and is missing some. This sample has roughly 400,000 clones, with about 89% found just once. Sequencing was done on a sample of peripheral blood. The receptor source for this set is a woman aged 55-70 years with COVID-19, enrolled during active disease.

The genes are TRBV11-2 and TRBJ1-1, with D hard to call. V lost 5 bases and J lost 1, with 8 bases in between. CDR1 SGHAT and CDR2 FQNNGV come from the germline V gene. There are 13 residues in the CDR3. CDR3 amino acids: CASSVTENTEAFF. CDR3 in DNA: TGTGCCAGCAGCGTGACTGAGAACACTGAAGCTTTCTTT.

V and J are TRBV19 and TRBJ1-1; D is uncertain. The CDR3 extends over 14 amino acids. Germline V CDR1 and CDR2: LNHDA, SQIVND (reference sequence). Trimming removed 3 bases from V and 0 bases from J, with 8 bases in between. The CDR3 region has the DNA TGTGCCAGTAGTATGGTGACACTGAACACTGAAGCTTTCTTT. Protein sequence: CASSMVTLNTEAFF. The variable domain in full, completed from reference TRBV19 and TRBJ1-1, reads DGGITQSPKYLFRKEGQNVTLSCEQNLNHDAMYWYRQDPGQGLRLIYYSQIVNDFQKGDIAEGYSVSREKKESFPLTVTSAQKNPTAFYLCASSMVTLNTEAFFGQGTRLTVV.

The chain employs TRBV28 and TRBJ2-3; tentatively, D is TRBD2 (6 bases). The ends were cut back, 5 bases at V and 6 bases at J, with 27 bases in the middle. The germline V gene encodes CDR1 MDHEN and CDR2 SYDVKM. There are 18 residues in the CDR3. The CDR3 DNA reads as TGTGCCAGCAGTCTAAGCCTTCCCCGGGACTCGCACAAGGATACGCAGTATTTT. This codes for CASSLSLPRDSHKDTQYF.

The chain employs TRBV5-1 and TRBJ1-1, with a weak D call TRBD1 (6 bases). This CDR3 contains 14 residues. The V gene's germline CDR1 is SGHRS and CDR2 YFSETQ. Trimming removed 0 bases at V and 1 base at J, with 7 bases between. CDR3 DNA: TGCGCCAGCAGCTTGGTACAGGGGAACACTGAAGCTTTCTTT. Translation gives CASSLVQGNTEAFF.

This clone appeared a single time. This specimen includes other DNA sequences encoding the same CDR3. The V and J genes are TRBV3-1 (or the pseudogene TRBV3-2) and TRBJ2-3, with 8 bases identical to TRBD2. J lost 1 base, V lost 3 bases, and 0 bases had no gene match. The germline gives CDR1 LGHDT, CDR2 YNNKEL (reference sequence). The CDR3 extends over 14 amino acids. The CDR3 sequence is CASSQRGGTDTQYF. For the CDR3, the DNA is TGTGCCAGCAGCCAGCGGGGGGGCACAGATACGCAGTATTTT.

The chain joins TRBV27 to TRBJ1-3, with D possibly matching TRBD1 (5 bases). CDR3 length: 14 residues. CDR1 is MNHEY and CDR2 is SMNVEV in the germline V gene (reference sequence). V lost 2 bases to trimming and J lost 4 bases, with 9 bases between them. CDR3 amino acids: CASSLKGIGNTIYF. The CDR3 DNA is TGTGCCAGCAGTTTAAAGGGGATCGGAAACACCATATATTTT.

The gene calls are TRBV5-1 and TRBJ1-2, with a tentative D call TRBD1 (5 bases). The germline gives CDR1 SGHRS, CDR2 YFSETQ. Trimming took 2 bases from V and 2 from J, leaving 10 bases between them. The CDR3 spans 14 residues. The CDR3 spells CASSFTPGNYGYTF. As DNA, the CDR3 is TGCGCCAGCAGCTTCACGCCAGGGAACTATGGCTACACCTTC. Full variable domain (outside the CDR3, taken from reference TRBV5-1 and TRBJ1-2): KAGVTQTPRYLIKTRGQQVTLSCSPISGHRSVSWYQQTPGQGLQFLFEYFSETQRNKGNFPGRFSGRQFSNSRSEMNVSTLELGDSALYLCASSFTPGNYGYTFGSGTRLTVV.